This T cell receptor (beta chain) comes out of a study of blood T cell repertoires in COVID-19. Assay used: immunoSEQ multiplex PCR; TCRdb lists only in-frame clones, some missing. The sample carries roughly 120,000 clones, roughly 87% recorded once. CDR1 and CDR2 from the germline V gene are KGHSH and LQKENI. The CDR3 runs to 17 residues. J was trimmed by 3 bases and V by 1 base; bases with no gene match: 8. This sequence was found in an elderly man with acute or convalescent COVID-19. The rearrangement joins TRBV18 to TRBJ1-3; 8 bases are a match to TRBD1. The sequenced sample consisted of peripheral blood. The CDR3: CASSPQRTGTGGNTIYF. CDR3 nucleotide sequence: TGTGCCAGCTCACCACAGCGGACAGGGACAGGTGGAAACACCATATATTTT.